The clone carrying this T cell receptor (beta chain) was recorded once. Its antigen is not known. The sample is drawn from a study of T cell responses to AZD1222 COVID-19 vaccine. General study points: Targeting of unmutated variant regions was reportedly seen in nearly half of spike-specific TCRs. Clonal diversity may have been underestimated in mostly white British donors.

Assay: immunoSEQ multiplex PCR; the TCRdb copy retains only in-frame clones and omits some. The repertoire consists of about 190,000 clones, with approximately 90% occurring once and the leading ten covering approximately 0.98%. The origin of this receptor is an adult in good health. This material consisted of peripheral blood, taken on day 0 of AZD1222 vaccination.

The CDR3 DNA sequence: TGTGCCAGCAGTAAGGAGAGCGGGATTGCGGATACGCAGTATTTT. It is translated as CASSKESGIADTQYF. This sequence joins TRBV2 and TRBJ2-3, with TRBD2 matching 7 bases. CDR1 is SNHLY, CDR2 FYNNEI, per germline. Unmatched junction bases numbered 11, after V lost 5 bases and J lost 6 bases. The CDR3 loop spans 15 amino acids.